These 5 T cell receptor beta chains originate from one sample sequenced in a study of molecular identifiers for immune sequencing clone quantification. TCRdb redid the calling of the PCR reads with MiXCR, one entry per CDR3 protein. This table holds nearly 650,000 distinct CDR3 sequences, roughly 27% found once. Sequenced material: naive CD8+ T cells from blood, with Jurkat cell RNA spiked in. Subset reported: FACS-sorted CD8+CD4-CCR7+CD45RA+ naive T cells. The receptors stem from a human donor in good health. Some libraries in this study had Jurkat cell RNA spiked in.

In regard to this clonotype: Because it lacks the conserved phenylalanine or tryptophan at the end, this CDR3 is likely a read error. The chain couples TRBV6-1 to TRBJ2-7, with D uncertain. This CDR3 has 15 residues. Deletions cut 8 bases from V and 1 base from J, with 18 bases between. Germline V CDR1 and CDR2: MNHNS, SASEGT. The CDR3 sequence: CASGARGSVSYEQYI. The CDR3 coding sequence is TGTGCCAGCGGTGCTCGTGGCTCGGTATCCTACGAGCAGTACATC.

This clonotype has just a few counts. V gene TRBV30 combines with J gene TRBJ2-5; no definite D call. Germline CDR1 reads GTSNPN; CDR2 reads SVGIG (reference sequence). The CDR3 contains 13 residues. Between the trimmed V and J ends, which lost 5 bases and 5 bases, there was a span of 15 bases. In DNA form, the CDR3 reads TGTGCCTGGTTTGTTGGCGGTCGGGAGACCCAGTACTTC. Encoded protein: CAWFVGGRETQYF.

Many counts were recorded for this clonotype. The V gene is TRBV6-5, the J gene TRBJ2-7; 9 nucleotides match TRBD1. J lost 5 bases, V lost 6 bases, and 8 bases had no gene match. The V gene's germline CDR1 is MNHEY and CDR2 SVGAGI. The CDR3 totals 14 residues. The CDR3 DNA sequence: TGTGCCAGCAGCCCGGGACAGGGTAGCGACGAGCAGTACTTC. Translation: CASSPGQGSDEQYF.

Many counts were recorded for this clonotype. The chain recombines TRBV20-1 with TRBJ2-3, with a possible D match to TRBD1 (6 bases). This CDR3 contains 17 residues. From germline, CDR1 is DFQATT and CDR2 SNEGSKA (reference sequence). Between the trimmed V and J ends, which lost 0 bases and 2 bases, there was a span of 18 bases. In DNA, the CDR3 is TGCAGTGCTAGAGATCTAGACAGGACGGGGAACACAGATACGCAGTATTTT. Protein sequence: CSARDLDRTGNTDTQYF.

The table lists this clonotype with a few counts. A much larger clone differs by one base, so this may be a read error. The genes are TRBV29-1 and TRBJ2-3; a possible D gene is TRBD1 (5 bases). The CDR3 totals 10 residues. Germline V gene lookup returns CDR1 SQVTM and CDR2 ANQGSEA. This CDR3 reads CGGQGDTQYF. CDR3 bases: TGCGGCGGACAAGGTGATACGCAGTATTTT.